This T cell receptor (beta chain) was sequenced during a study of T cell responses to AZD1222 COVID-19 vaccine. This clone was counted only a few times. Its antigen remains unidentified. Libraries were prepared by immunoSEQ multiplex PCR; TCRdb keeps only in-frame clonotypes and omits some of them. The sample contains fewer than 90,000 clones, approximately 90% of which appear only once. V gave up 5 bases and J gave up 3 bases; unmatched junction bases: 3. Germline assignment: CDR1 SGHNT and CDR2 YENEEA. CDR3 size: 13 residues. The study, taken as a whole, reports: Females made up more of the donors, who were largely white British, and clonal diversity may have come out too low.

The source of this sequence is an adult in good health. The starting material was peripheral blood, obtained on day 0 of AZD1222 vaccination. The chain has TRBV11-3 and TRBJ2-5; 7 nucleotides match TRBD2. The CDR3 is CASSRTREETQYF. The CDR3 DNA is TGTGCCAGCAGCCGGACTAGGGAAGAGACCCAGTACTTC. Based on the CDR3 plus reference TRBV11-3 and TRBJ2-5, the full variable domain is EAGVVQSPRYKIIEKKQPVAFWCNPISGHNTLYWYLQNLGQGPELLIRYENEEAVDDSQLPKDRFSAERLKGVDSTLKIQPAELGDSAVYLCASSRTREETQYFGPGTRLLVL.